This T cell receptor beta chain was profiled in a study of early T cells in non-severe SARS-CoV-2 infection (dated by TCRdb to the early 2020s). Concerning the study at large: Because TCR sequencing relied on bulk RNA taken from unsorted whole blood, pairing of alpha and beta chains was not possible.

The study was a case-control design nested within a healthcare worker cohort in London, UK, with weekly nasopharyngeal swab PCR tests and blood sampling. Healthcare workers were enrolled in the week of the UK lockdown, from 23 to 31 March 2020, and were followed every week for up to roughly 15 weeks. Preparation of the library involved 5' RACE. The listed sequencing device is NextSeq 500. In the TCR library protocol, unique molecular identifiers were attached to individual cDNA molecules to correct for PCR bias and sequencing error. Both TCR alpha and beta chains were sequenced, and tight co-correlation was observed between alpha and beta sequence abundances in each sample. Per the original workflow: Decombinator V4 was used to annotate TCR sequences for V gene, J gene and CDR3. Expanded TCRs were defined as changing significantly between any two time points under a Poisson model with p below 0.0001. TCR abundances were normalised to the total number of TCRs sequenced per sample and expressed as counts per million. TRAV1-2 paired with TRAJ12, TRAJ20 or TRAJ33 defined MAIT TCRs, while TRAV10 paired with TRAJ18 defined iNKT TCRs. VDJdb, accessed 1 November 2021, was searched for CMV, EBV and SARS-CoV-2 annotated TCRs, with TCRs annotated for multiple antigens excluded. TCRdb redid the processing of the public reads, applying fastp at Q25 and MiXCR, and retained in-frame beta chains. One record per CDR3 amino acid sequence lists the most common genes and DNA. For this entry, the V and J calls and clone size follow TCRdb and not the study's own pipeline. The sample includes around 92,000 distinct CDR3 sequences, with approximately 10% observed a single time. The ten largest clones capture approximately 5% of the sample.

The paper as a whole reports these results and caveats: VDJdb matching was skewed toward anti-spike CD8 responses and likely underestimated virus-specific expansions by missing private and CD4 specificities.

Of note for this clonotype: The clone's antigen remains unknown. No much larger clone is present one base from it, and per-base qualities are unavailable.

Trimming takes 1 base from V and 5 bases from J, and the germline ends sit 11 bases apart. The CDR3, from cysteine to phenylalanine, totals 14 residues. Only CDR3 DNA remains: 42 bases, in frame from the first base. Via the germline V gene, CDR1 is SGHDN and CDR2 FVKESK. The sequence is built from TRBV14 and TRBJ1-1, and the D gene may be TRBD1, 5 bases matching. Sequencing was performed on whole blood. The TCR was taken from an adult who was a healthcare worker with PCR-confirmed SARS-CoV-2 infection or an uninfected control (not recorded which). Here is the DNA: TGTGCCAGCAGCCAAGGGTACCGGGGGACTGAAGCTTTCTTT. Its protein is CASSQGYRGTEAFF. Where the CDR3 stops, the reference TRBV14 and TRBJ1-1 genes take over; the full variable domain is EAGVTQFPSHSVIEKGQTVTLRCDPISGHDNLYWYRRVMGKEIKFLLHFVKESKQDESGMPNNRFLAERTGGTYSTLKVQPAELEDSGVYFCASSQGYRGTEAFFGQGTRLTVV.